This T cell receptor (beta chain) comes out of a study of cytomegalovirus exposure and HLA in healthy donors. The primer mix had 60 Vbeta and 13 Jbeta primers. Profiling relied on immunoSEQ multiplex PCR, and the TCRdb table lists in-frame clones only, not all of them. The sample has tens of thousands of clones; roughly 79% are singletons. With respect to this clone: Its matching antigen is unknown.

Notes on the study in general: The study recorded fewer than 200 TCR beta chains that were cytomegalovirus-associated. Based on reports, TCR beta sequences accurately predicted HLA-A and HLA-B alleles for most subjects.

The CDR3 contains 14 residues. From germline, CDR1 is MNHEY and CDR2 SVGAGI. The J segment lost 4 bases and the V segment lost 6 bases, leaving 8 bases of the junction unmatched. The rearrangement uses TRBV6-5 and TRBJ1-1, with 7 bases matching TRBD1. The sequence came from a man younger than 35 in good health and CMV-seropositive. Sequencing was performed on PBMCs. The CDR3 DNA reads TGTGCCAGCAGCAACAGGGGATCGGTCACTGAAGCTTTCTTT. Translating it yields CASSNRGSVTEAFF.